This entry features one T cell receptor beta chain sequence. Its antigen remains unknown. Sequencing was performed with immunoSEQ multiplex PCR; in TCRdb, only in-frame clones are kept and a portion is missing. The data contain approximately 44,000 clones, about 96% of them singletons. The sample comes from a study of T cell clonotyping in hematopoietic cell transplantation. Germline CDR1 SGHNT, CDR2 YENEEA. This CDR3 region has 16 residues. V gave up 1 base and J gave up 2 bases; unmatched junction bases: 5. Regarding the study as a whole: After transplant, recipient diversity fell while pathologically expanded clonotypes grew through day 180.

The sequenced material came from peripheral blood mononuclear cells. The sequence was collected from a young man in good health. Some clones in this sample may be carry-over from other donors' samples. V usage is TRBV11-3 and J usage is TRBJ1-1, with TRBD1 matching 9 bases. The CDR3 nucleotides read TGTGCCAGCAGCTTAGCACAGGGGGCCCCAAACACTGAAGCTTTCTTT. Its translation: CASSLAQGAPNTEAFF.